Each of the 19 T cell receptor beta chains below was sequenced from the same sample in a study. TCRdb fed the RT-PCR reads into MiXCR, producing one record per CDR3 protein. The sample has more than 550,000 distinct CDR3 sequences, more than 13% seen once. The specimen was memory CD4+ T cells from blood. All receptors come from a female donor in good health, serving as a healthy control.

This clonotype occurred many times. This rearrangement joins TRBV20-1 to TRBJ2-3; D gene ambiguous. V shed 7 bases and J shed 0 bases, with 17 bases lying between them. This CDR3 has 15 amino acids. Germline V CDR1 and CDR2: DFQATT, SNEGSKA (reference sequence). CDR3 region: CSVSASPHSTDTQYF. In nucleotides, the CDR3 is TGCAGTGTTTCAGCTTCACCTCATAGCACAGATACGCAGTATTTT.

Ten or more counts support this clonotype. This chain links TRBV24-1 with TRBJ2-1; no firm D call. The V gene's germline CDR1 is KGHDR and CDR2 SFDVKD. The CDR3 length is 13 residues. V was trimmed by 1 base and J by 4 bases, leaving 4 bases between them. The CDR3 DNA is TGTGCCACCAGTGATTTCGGGTACAATGAGCAGTTCTTC. Its translation is CATSDFGYNEQFF.

In this sample, this clonotype turned up a few times. The chain employs TRBV6-2 or TRBV6-3 and TRBJ1-2; D ambiguous. V was clipped by 7 bases and J by 0 bases, with 9 bases between them. The CDR3 covers 13 residues. From germline, CDR1 is MNHEY and CDR2 SVGEGT. For the CDR3, the DNA is TGTGCCAGCAAGGTACAGACTAACTATGGCTACACCTTC. Its protein is CASKVQTNYGYTF.

This clonotype has a count of ten or more. Written as DNA, the CDR3 is TGTGCCAGCAGCATAAGGGGCGAGGGGGGCAATCAGCCCCAGCATTTT. Its protein product is CASSIRGEGGNQPQHF. This sequence joins TRBV6-5 and TRBJ1-5; TRBD1 might be the D (6 bases). V lost 6 bases and J 2 bases, leaving 17 bases between the germline ends. In germline, CDR1 is MNHEY, CDR2 SVGAGI. This CDR3 comprises 16 residues.

The rearrangement joins TRBV5-5 to TRBJ1-3, with D perhaps TRBD1 (5 bases). Trimming took off 4 bases at V and 8 bases at J, with 16 bases between the two ends. The germline V gene encodes CDR1 SGHKS and CDR2 YYEKEE (reference sequence). The CDR3 is 14 amino acids. CDR3 in DNA: TGTGCCAGCAGCCTGGGACCTCTGGAGGACACCATATATTTT. Its translation is CASSLGPLEDTIYF.

In this sample, this clonotype turned up a few times. V and J are TRBV6-1 and TRBJ2-7; a possible D gene is TRBD1 (7 bases). This CDR3 contains 15 residues. CDR1 is MNHNS and CDR2 is SASEGT in the germline V gene. V was trimmed by 7 bases and J by 0 bases, leaving 16 bases between them. In nucleotides, the CDR3 is TGTGCCAGCAATCCGTCAGGGGGGAGCTCCTACGAGCAGTACTTC. Its protein is CASNPSGGSSYEQYF.

The CDR3 protein is CSAPRLFYNEQFF. CDR3 sequence (DNA): TGCAGTGCTCCCCGACTGTTCTACAATGAGCAGTTCTTC. This chain connects TRBV20-1 to TRBJ2-1; no definite D call. This CDR3 has 13 amino acids. The germline V and J ends were trimmed by 5 bases and 3 bases, with 11 bases remaining between them. CDR1 DFQATT and CDR2 SNEGSKA come from the germline V gene (reference sequence).

At least ten counts were recorded for this clonotype. This rearrangement joins TRBV6-5 to TRBJ1-6, with D perhaps TRBD1 (5 bases). This CDR3 has 17 amino acids. Germline V gives CDR1 MNHEY, CDR2 SVGAGI. Trimming removed 7 bases at V and 0 bases at J, with 16 bases between. The CDR3 loop reads CASTPRTPSSYNSPLHF. The CDR3 DNA reads TGTGCCAGCACCCCCCGGACACCTAGCTCCTATAATTCACCCCTCCACTTT.

This chain joins TRBV6-2 or TRBV6-3 and TRBJ1-1, with a weak D call TRBD1 (5 bases). CDR1 and CDR2 from the germline V gene are MNHEY and SVGEGT. Trimming stripped 8 bases from V and 4 bases from J, with 14 bases between. This CDR3 is built from 13 residues. Written as DNA, the CDR3 is TGTGCCAGCGGGGGGTACAGCCTCACTGAAGCTTTCTTT. Its translation is CASGGYSLTEAFF.

This clonotype was observed at least ten times. This chain joins TRBV15 and TRBJ2-2, with TRBD1 matching 7 bases. Germline V CDR1 and CDR2: LNHNV, YYDKDF (reference sequence). The CDR3 loop spans 14 amino acids. After removal of 5 bases from V and 7 bases from J, the junction contained 7 bases not matched to a gene. The CDR3 sequence is CATSSETGVGELFF. CDR3 bases: TGTGCCACCAGCTCAGAAACAGGGGTCGGGGAGCTGTTTTTT.

Only one count was recorded for this clonotype. The rearrangement joins TRBV20-1 to TRBJ1-5; the D gene is possibly TRBD1 (5 bases). Germline CDR1 and CDR2: DFQATT and SNEGSKA (reference sequence). The CDR3 sequence is 16 residues long. Trimming cost V 5 bases and J 4 bases, with 21 bases left between them. For the CDR3, the DNA is TGCAGTGCTGCCCCTGGGGTCGGGGGACGGAATCAGCCCCAGCATTTT. Protein product: CSAAPGVGGRNQPQHF.

There are a few counts of this clonotype. The chain links TRBV5-1 to TRBJ2-5; D gene unclear. Per the germline V gene, CDR1 is SGHRS and CDR2 is YFSETQ. This CDR3 is 14 amino acids long. V was trimmed by 2 bases and J by 7 bases, leaving 15 bases between them. The DNA of the CDR3 is TGCGCCAGCAGCTTTTCCCCGCCCTCGGGGACCCAGTACTTC. The encoded protein is CASSFSPPSGTQYF.

This clonotype was observed a handful of times. The rearrangement links TRBV5-1 to TRBJ2-1; the D is unclear. The CDR3 sequence is 15 residues long. Germline assignment: CDR1 SGHRS and CDR2 YFSETQ. The germline V and J ends were trimmed by 2 bases and 1 base, with 10 bases remaining between them. The CDR3 DNA follows: TGCGCCAGCAGCTTACCCTACCCTTCCTACAATGAGCAGTTCTTC. Translated: CASSLPYPSYNEQFF.

This clonotype has more than one count but fewer than ten. This chain links TRBV7-2 with TRBJ2-1; TRBD1 matches at 9 bases. J lost 15 bases, V lost 5 bases, and 8 bases had no gene match. Looked up from germline, CDR1 is SGHTA and CDR2 is FQGNSA. The CDR3 loop spans 12 amino acids. The CDR3 spells CASSPRDRALFF. The CDR3 bases are TGTGCCAGCAGCCCGCGGGACAGGGCTCTGTTCTTC.

There are many counts of this clonotype. The chain couples TRBV20-1 to TRBJ2-3, with 10 bases matching TRBD2. The germline CDR1 and CDR2 sequences are DFQATT and SNEGSKA (reference sequence). The CDR3 length is 15 residues. Trimming took 1 base from V and 1 from J; bases not matched to a gene: 2. The DNA of the CDR3 is TGCAGTGCTAGAGTTCTAGCGGGGGGCACAGATACGCAGTATTTT. Its protein product is CSARVLAGGTDTQYF.

This clonotype was detected many times. The chain links TRBV6-6 to TRBJ1-5; no clear D gene. CDR1 MNHNY and CDR2 SVGAGI come from the germline V gene (reference sequence). The CDR3 has 12 residues. The CDR3: CAAAGGNQPQHF. Written as DNA, the CDR3 is TGTGCGGCGGCGGGAGGCAATCAGCCCCAGCATTTT.

This clonotype was seen at least ten times. J is TRBJ2-7 and V is TRBV20-1; TRBD2 matches at 7 bases. Germline V gives CDR1 DFQATT, CDR2 SNEGSKA (reference sequence). V lost 4 bases to trimming and J lost 4 bases; unmatched junction nucleotides: 10. The CDR3 runs to 14 residues. The CDR3 spells CSATTGTTLYEQYF. In nucleotides, the CDR3 is TGCAGTGCTACCACCGGGACTACCTTATACGAGCAGTACTTC.

This rearrangement joins TRBV24-1 to TRBJ2-1; D is undetermined. Trimming shortened V by 4 bases and J by 0 bases, and 15 bases separated the two germline ends. The CDR3 extends over 17 amino acids. Looked up from germline, CDR1 is KGHDR and CDR2 is SFDVKD. The CDR3 region is CATSDSRLQSSYNEQFF. For the CDR3, the DNA is TGTGCCACCAGTGACTCCCGCCTTCAGAGCTCCTACAATGAGCAGTTCTTC.

The rearrangement links TRBV5-1 to TRBJ1-1; the match to TRBD1 covers 8 bases. V gave up 2 bases and J gave up 11 bases; unmatched junction bases: 8. This CDR3 is 13 amino acids long. Germline CDR1 and CDR2: SGHRS and YFSETQ. The CDR3 DNA reads as TGCGCCAGCAGCTTCGAAACAGGGGGTATGGCTTTCTTT. It translates to CASSFETGGMAFF.